This T cell receptor (beta chain) was sequenced in a study of control samples from healthy donors and cancer patients. J lost 3 bases, V lost 6 bases, and 6 bases had no gene match. The CDR3 has 14 amino acids. Germline CDR1 and CDR2: SNHLY and FYNNEI. The assay was immunoSEQ multiplex PCR, and TCRdb's table has in-frame clones only and misses some. The repertoire holds under 100,000 clones, 93% seen once, with around 1.5% in the top ten. The receptor was isolated from a woman in her twenties or thirties in good health. Input material: blood. V usage is TRBV2 and J usage is TRBJ1-2, with TRBD1 matching 8 bases. In DNA form, the CDR3 reads TGTGCCAGCAGCGAAACGACAGGGGACTATGGCTACACCTTC. Residues: CASSETTGDYGYTF.